Given below is one T cell receptor (beta chain) in context. A read error may be the cause here, since a much bigger clone is one base away. The entry originates in a study of T cells after yellow fever vaccination. The CDR3 spans 16 residues. Trimming left V 1 base short and J 5 bases short, with 16 bases between. Germline loops: CDR1 SGHTA, CDR2 FQGNSA. A universal primer site and UMIs were added as TCR cDNA was made by 5'RACE template switching. MiXCR, run by TCRdb on the 5' RACE reads, gives a single entry per CDR3 protein. Among 40,000 to 50,000 distinct CDR3 sequences listed, 6.8% were seen once. Overall study results and limits: Just a small share of clonotypes turned up in the CD4 compartment as well as the CD8 compartment. Booster samples showed a return of most primary-vaccination clones (under 98% CD4, about 88% CD8). Abundant clonotypes from the bulk population could contaminate FACS-sorted repertoires.

The source was CD8+ T cells not binding an NS4B(214-222) dextramer, sorted from PBMCs, collected 45 days after the yellow fever booster vaccination. The source is a man aged 25-45 years who received the YFV17D yellow fever vaccine. This sequence joins TRBV7-2 and TRBJ2-3; D is uncertain. The CDR3 sequence is CASSLDLGSLEDTQYF. In DNA, the CDR3 is TGTGCCAGCAGCTTAGATTTGGGCAGTCTGGAAGATACGCAGTATTTT. Full variable domain (outside the CDR3, taken from reference TRBV7-2 and TRBJ2-3): GAGVSQSPSNKVTEKGKDVELRCDPISGHTALYWYRQSLGQGLEFLIYFQGNSAPDKSGLPSDRFSAERTGGSVSTLTIQRTQQEDSAVYLCASSLDLGSLEDTQYFGPGTRLTVL.